The TCR beta chain under discussion was sequenced for a study of blood T cell repertoires in COVID-19. Study information: Donors in the United States, Italy and Spain gave samples during acute or convalescent COVID-19.

The table came from immunoSEQ multiplex PCR; TCRdb's copy has only in-frame clones and leaves some out. Of approximately 490,000 clones detected, 75% to 90% appear once; the ten largest clones hold approximately 0.7%. Recruitment covered 20 to 25 US areas and drew participants whose ages spanned roughly 18 to 100 years. Deletions cut 4 bases from V and 3 bases from J, with 16 bases between. Germline assignment: CDR1 MNHNY and CDR2 SVGAGI (reference sequence). This CDR3 region has 15 residues. This chain uses TRBV6-6 with TRBJ2-7; D might be TRBD2 (6 bases). The receptor comes from a woman under 30 who had recovered from COVID-19. Source material: PBMCs or T cells enriched from blood (not recorded which). Here the CDR3 reads CASSFPPGSIYEQYF. The CDR3 DNA follows: TGTGCCAGCAGTTTCCCCCCCGGGAGTATCTACGAGCAGTACTTC.